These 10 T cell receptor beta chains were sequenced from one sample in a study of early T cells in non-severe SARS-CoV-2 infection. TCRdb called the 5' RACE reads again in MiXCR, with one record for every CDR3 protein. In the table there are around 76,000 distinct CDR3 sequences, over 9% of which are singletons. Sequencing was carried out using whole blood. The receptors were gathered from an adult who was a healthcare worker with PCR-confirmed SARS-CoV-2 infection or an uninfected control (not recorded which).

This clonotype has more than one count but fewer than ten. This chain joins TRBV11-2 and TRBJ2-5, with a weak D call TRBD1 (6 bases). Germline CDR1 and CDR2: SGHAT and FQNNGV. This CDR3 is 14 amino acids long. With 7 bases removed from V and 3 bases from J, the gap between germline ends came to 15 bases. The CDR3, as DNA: TGTGCCAGCACCCCATGGACAGAGAAAGAGACCCAGTACTTC. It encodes CASTPWTEKETQYF.

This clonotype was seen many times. The CDR3 region has the DNA TGTGCCACCAGCAGAGATCGCGGGCAGTACACTGAAGCTTTCTTT. Translating it yields CATSRDRGQYTEAFF. The V call is TRBV15, the J call TRBJ1-1, with D hard to call. The germline V gene has CDR1 LNHNV and CDR2 YYDKDF (reference sequence). This CDR3 has 15 amino acids. Trimming cost V 0 bases and J 3 bases, with 11 bases left between them.

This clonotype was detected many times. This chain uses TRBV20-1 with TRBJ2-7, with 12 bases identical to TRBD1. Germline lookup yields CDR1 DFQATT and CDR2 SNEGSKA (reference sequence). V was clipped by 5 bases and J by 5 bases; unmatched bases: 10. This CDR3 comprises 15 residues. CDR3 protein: CSARLQGQGAHEQYF. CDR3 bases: TGCAGTGCTCGCTTGCAGGGACAGGGGGCTCACGAGCAGTACTTC.

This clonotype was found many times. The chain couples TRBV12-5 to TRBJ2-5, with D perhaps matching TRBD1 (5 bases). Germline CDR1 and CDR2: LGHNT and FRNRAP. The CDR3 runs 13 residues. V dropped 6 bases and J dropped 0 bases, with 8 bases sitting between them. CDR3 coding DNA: TGTGCTAGTGGCTCGACAGACCAAGAGACCCAGTACTTC. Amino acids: CASGSTDQETQYF.

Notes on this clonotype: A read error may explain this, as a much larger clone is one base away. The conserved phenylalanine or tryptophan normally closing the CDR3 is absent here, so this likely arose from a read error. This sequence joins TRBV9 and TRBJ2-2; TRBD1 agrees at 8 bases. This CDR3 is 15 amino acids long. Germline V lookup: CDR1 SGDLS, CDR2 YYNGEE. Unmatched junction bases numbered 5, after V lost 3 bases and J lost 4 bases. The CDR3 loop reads CASSAGTGGTGELFL. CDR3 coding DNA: TGTGCCAGCAGCGCCGGGACAGGCGGCACCGGGGAGCTGTTTCTT.

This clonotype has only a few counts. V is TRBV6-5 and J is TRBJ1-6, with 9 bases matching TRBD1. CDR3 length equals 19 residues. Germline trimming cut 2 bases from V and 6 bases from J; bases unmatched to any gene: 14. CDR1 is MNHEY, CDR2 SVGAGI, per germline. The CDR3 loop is CASSYVSVTGQGPNSPLHF. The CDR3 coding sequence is TGTGCCAGCAGTTACGTCTCGGTCACAGGACAGGGGCCTAATTCACCCCTCCACTTT.

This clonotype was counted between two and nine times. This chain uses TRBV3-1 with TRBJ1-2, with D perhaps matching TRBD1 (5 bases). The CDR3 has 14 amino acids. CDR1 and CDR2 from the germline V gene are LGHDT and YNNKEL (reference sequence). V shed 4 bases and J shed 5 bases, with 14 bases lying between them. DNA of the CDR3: TGTGCCAGCAGCCCCCGGGACGGGTGGTATGGCTACACCTTC. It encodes CASSPRDGWYGYTF.

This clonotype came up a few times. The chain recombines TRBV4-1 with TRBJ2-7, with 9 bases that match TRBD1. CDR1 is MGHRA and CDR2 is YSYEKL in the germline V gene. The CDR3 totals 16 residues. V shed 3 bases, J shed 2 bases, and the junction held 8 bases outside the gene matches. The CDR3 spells CASSHPTGTGTYEQYF. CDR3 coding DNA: TGCGCCAGCAGCCACCCCACCGGGACAGGGACCTACGAGCAGTACTTC.

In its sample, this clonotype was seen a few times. The CDR3 region has the DNA TGTGCCAGCAGCTTGGCCACTCCGGGACAGCCAAAACTGTTTTTT. Residues: CASSLATPGQPKLFF. This chain uses TRBV5-4 with TRBJ1-4; 7 positions match TRBD1. The CDR3 contains 15 residues. V trimming: 0 bases; J trimming: 10 bases; junction bases outside the gene matches: 9. Germline V gene data show CDR1 as SGHNT and CDR2 as YYREEE (reference sequence).

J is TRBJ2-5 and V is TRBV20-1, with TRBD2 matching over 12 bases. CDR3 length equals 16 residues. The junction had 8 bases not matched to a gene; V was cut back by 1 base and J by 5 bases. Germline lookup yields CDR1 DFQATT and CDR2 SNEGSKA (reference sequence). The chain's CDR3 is CSARGLAGGPGETQYF. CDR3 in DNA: TGCAGTGCTAGAGGGCTAGCGGGGGGGCCGGGCGAGACCCAGTACTTC.